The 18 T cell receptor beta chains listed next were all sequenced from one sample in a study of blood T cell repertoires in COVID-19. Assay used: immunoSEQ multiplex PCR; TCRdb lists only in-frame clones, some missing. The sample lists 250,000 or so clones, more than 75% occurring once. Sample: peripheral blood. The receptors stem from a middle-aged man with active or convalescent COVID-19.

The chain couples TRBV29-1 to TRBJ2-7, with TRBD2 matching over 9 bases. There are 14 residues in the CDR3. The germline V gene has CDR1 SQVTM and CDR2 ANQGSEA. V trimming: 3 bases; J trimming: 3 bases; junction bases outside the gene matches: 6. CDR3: CSVDFSGGDYEQYF. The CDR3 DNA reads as TGCAGCGTTGATTTTAGCGGGGGTGACTACGAGCAGTACTTC.

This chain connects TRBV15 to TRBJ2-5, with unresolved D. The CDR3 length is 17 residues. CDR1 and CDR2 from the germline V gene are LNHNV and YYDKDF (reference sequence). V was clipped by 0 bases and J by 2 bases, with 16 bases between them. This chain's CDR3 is CATSREGRHADQETQYF. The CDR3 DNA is TGTGCCACCAGCAGAGAGGGTAGACACGCAGATCAAGAGACCCAGTACTTC.

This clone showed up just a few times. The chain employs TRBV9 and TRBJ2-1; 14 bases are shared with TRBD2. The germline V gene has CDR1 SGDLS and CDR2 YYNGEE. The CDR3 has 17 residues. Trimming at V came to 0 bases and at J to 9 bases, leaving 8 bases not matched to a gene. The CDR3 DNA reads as TGTGCCAGCAGCGTAGTCTCAGGGACTAGCGGGAGAGTTGAGCAGTTCTTC. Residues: CASSVVSGTSGRVEQFF.

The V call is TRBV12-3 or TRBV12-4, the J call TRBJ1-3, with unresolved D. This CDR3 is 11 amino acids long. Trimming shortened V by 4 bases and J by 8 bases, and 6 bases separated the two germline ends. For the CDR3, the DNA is TGTGCCAGCAGTTCCCCTCACACCATATATTTT. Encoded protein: CASSSPHTIYF.

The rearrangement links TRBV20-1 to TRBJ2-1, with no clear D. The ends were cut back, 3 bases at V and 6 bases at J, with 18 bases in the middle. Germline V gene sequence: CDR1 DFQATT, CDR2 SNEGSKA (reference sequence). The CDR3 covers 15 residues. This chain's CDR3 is CSASKGGHIGNEQFF. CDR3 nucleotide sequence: TGCAGTGCTAGTAAAGGCGGCCACATTGGCAATGAGCAGTTCTTC.

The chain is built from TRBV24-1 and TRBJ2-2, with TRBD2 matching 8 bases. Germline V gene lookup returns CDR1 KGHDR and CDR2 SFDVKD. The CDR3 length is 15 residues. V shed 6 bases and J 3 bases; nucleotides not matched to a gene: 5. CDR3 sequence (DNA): TGTGCCACCAGTACCGGGAGGGACCACACCGGGGAGCTGTTTTTT. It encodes CATSTGRDHTGELFF.

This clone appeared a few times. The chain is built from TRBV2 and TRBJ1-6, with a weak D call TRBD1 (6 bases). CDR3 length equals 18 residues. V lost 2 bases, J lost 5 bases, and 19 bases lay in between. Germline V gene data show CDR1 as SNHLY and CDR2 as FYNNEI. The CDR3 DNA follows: TGTGCCAGCAGTGAAACCAGGGGAGGGTCTCTGGATAATTCACCCCTCCACTTT. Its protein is CASSETRGGSLDNSPLHF.

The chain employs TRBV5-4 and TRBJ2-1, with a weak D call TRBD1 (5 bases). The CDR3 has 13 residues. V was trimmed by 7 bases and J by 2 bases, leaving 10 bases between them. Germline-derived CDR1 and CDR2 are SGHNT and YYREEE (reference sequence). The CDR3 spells CASAPTAYNEQFF. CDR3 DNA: TGTGCCAGCGCTCCGACAGCCTACAATGAGCAGTTCTTC.

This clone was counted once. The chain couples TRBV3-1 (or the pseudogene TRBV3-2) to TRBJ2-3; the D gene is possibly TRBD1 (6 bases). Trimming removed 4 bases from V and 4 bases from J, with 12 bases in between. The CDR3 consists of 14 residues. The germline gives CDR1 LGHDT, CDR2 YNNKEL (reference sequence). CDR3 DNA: TGTGCCAGCAGCCGAGGGACATTGCCAGATACGCAGTATTTT. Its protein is CASSRGTLPDTQYF.

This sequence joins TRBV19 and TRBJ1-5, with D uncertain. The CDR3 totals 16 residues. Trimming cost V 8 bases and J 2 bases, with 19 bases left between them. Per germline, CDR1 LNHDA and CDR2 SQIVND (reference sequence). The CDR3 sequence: CASSGHRGGGNQPQHF. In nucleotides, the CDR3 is TGTGCCAGTTCTGGCCATCGGGGAGGCGGCAATCAGCCCCAGCATTTT.

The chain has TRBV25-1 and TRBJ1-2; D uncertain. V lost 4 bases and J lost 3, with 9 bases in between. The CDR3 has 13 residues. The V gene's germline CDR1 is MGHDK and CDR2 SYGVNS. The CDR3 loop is CASSGVGDYGYTF. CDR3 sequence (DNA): TGTGCCAGCAGTGGGGTGGGAGACTATGGCTACACCTTC.

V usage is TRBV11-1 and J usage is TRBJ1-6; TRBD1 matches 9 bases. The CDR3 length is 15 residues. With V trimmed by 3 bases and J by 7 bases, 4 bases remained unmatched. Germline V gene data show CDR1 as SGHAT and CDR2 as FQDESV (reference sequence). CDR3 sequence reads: CASSLIGQGNSPLHF. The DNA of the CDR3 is TGTGCCAGCAGCTTGATCGGACAGGGGAATTCACCCCTCCACTTT.

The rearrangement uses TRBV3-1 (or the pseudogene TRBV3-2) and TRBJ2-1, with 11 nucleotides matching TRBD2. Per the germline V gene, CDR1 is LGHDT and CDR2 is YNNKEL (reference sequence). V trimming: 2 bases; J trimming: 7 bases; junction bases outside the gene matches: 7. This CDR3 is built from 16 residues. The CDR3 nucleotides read TGTGCCAGCAGCCAACCGGCCGGGACTAGCGGTAATGAGCAGTTCTTC. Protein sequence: CASSQPAGTSGNEQFF.

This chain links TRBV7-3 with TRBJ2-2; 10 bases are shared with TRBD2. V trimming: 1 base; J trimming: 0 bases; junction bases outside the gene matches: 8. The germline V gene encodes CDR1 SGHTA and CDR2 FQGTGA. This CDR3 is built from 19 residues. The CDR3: CASSLKVLAGDTNTGELFF. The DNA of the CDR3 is TGTGCCAGCAGCTTAAAGGTCCTAGCGGGAGACACGAACACCGGGGAGCTGTTTTTT.

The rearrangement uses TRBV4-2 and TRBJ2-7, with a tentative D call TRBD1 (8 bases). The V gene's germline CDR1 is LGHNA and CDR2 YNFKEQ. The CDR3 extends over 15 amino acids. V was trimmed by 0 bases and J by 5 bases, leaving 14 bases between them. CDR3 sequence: CASSQETAGQDEQYF. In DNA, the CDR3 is TGTGCCAGCAGCCAAGAGACAGCGGGACAGGACGAGCAGTACTTC.

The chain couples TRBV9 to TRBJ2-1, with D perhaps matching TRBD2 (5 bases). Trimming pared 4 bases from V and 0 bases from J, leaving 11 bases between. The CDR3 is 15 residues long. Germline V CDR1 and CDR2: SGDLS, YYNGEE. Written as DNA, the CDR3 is TGTGCCAGCAGCCCCTCTGGGAGCTCCTACAATGAGCAGTTCTTC. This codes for CASSPSGSSYNEQFF.

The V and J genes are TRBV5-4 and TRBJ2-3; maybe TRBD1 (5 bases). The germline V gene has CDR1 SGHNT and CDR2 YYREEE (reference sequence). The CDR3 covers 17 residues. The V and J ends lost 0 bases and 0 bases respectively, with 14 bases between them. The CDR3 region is CASSLVLSRASTDTQYF. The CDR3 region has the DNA TGTGCCAGCAGCTTGGTATTGTCCAGGGCTAGCACAGATACGCAGTATTTT.

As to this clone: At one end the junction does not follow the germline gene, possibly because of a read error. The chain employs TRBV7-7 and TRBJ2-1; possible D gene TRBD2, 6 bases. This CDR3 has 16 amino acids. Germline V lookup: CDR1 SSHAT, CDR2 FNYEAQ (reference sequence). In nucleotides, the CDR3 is TGTGCTAGCAGTCCCGGTCGGCGGGGCCCCTACAATGAGCAGTTCTTC. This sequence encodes CASSPGRRGPYNEQFF.